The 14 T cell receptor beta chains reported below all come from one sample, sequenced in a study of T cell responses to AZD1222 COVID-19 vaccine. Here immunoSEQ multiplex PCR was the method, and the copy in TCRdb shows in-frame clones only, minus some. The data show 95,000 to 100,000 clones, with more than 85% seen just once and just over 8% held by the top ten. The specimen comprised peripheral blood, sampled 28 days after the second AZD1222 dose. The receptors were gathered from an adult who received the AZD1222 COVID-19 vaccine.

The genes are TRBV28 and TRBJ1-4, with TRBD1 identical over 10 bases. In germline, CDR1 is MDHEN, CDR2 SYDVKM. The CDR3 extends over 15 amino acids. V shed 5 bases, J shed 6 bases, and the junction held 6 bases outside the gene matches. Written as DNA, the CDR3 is TGTGCCAGCAGTGCCGCCGGGACAGGGGATGAAAAACTGTTTTTT. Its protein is CASSAAGTGDEKLFF.

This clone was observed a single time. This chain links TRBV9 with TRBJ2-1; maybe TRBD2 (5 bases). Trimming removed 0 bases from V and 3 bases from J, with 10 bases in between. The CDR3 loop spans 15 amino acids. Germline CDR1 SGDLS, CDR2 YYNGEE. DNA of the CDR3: TGTGCCAGCAGCGTAGTCGGGGATGACTACAATGAGCAGTTCTTC. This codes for CASSVVGDDYNEQFF. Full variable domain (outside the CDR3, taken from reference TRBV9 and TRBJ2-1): DSGVTQTPKHLITATGQRVTLRCSPRSGDLSVYWYQQSLDQGLQFLIQYYNGEERAKGNILERFSAQQFPDLHSELNLSSLELGDSALYFCASSVVGDDYNEQFFGPGTRLTVL.

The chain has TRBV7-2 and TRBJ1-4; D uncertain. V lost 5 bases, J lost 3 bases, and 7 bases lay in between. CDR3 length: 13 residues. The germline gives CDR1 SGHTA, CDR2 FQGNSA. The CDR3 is CASSPPSNEKLFF. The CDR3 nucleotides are TGTGCCAGCAGCCCCCCCTCTAATGAAAAACTGTTTTTT.

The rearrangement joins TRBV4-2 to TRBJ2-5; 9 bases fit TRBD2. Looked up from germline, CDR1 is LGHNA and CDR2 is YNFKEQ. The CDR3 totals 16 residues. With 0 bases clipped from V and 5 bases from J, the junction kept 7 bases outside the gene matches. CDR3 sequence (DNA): TGTGCCAGCAGCCAAGATGCTGCGGGAGGGCCGGAGACCCAGTACTTC. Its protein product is CASSQDAAGGPETQYF.

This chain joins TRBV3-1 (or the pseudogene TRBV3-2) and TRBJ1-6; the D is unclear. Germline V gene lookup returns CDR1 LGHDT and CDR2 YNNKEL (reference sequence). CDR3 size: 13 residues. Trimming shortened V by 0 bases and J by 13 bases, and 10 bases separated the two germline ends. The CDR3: CASSQESRVPLHF. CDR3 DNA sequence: TGTGCCAGCAGCCAAGAATCGAGGGTCCCCCTCCACTTT.

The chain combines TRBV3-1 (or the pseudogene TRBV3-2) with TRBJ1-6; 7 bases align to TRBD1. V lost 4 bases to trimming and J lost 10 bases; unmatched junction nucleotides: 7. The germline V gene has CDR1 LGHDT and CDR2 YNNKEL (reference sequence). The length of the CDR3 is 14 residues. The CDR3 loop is CASSPGAGGSPLHF. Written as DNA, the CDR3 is TGTGCCAGCAGCCCCGGGGCAGGGGGATCACCCCTCCACTTT.

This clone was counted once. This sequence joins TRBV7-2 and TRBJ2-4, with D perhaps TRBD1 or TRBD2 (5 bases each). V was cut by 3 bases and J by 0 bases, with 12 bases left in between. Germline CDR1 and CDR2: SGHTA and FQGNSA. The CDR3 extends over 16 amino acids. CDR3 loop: CASSLGELLAKNIQYF. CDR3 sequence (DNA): TGTGCCAGCAGCTTGGGGGAACTGTTAGCCAAAAACATTCAGTACTTC.

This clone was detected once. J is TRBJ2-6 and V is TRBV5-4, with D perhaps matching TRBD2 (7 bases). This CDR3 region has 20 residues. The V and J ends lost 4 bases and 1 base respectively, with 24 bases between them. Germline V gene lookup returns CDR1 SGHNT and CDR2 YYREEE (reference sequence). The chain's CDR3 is CASSPQAATGTISGANVLTF. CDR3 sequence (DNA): TGTGCCAGCAGCCCACAGGCGGCCACAGGGACTATATCTGGGGCCAACGTCCTGACTTTC.

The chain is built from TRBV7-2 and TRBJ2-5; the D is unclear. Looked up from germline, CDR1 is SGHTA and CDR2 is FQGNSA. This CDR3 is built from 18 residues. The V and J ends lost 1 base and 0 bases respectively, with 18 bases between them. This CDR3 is CASSLGATIRTNQETQYF. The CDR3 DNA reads TGTGCCAGCAGCTTAGGGGCCACAATTCGTACCAACCAAGAGACCCAGTACTTC.

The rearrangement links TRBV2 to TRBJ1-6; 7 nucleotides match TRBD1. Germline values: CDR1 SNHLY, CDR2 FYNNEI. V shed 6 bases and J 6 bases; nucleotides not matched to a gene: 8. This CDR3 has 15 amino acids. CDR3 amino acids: CASSLPGTVNSPLHF. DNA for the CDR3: TGTGCCAGCAGCCTCCCCGGGACAGTTAATTCACCCCTCCACTTT. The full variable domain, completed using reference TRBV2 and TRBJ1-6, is EPEVTQTPSHQVTQMGQEVILRCVPISNHLYFYWYRQILGQKVEFLVSFYNNEISEKSEIFDDQFSVERPDGSNFTLKIRSTKLEDSAMYFCASSLPGTVNSPLHFGNGTRLTVT.

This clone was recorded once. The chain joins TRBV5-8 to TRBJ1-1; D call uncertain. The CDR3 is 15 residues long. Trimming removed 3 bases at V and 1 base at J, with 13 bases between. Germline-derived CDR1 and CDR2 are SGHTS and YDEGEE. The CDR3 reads CASSSFFGRNTEAFF. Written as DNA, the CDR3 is TGTGCCAGCAGCTCCTTTTTCGGGAGGAACACTGAAGCTTTCTTT. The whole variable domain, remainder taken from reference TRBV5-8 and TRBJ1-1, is EAGVTQSPTHLIKTRGQQATLRCSPISGHTSVYWYQQALGLGLQFLLWYDEGEERNRGNFPPRFSGRQFPNYSSELNVNALELEDSALYLCASSSFFGRNTEAFFGQGTRLTVV.

The CDR3 loop reads CASRNTGTGKYEQYF. CDR3 in DNA: TGCGCCAGCAGAAATACCGGGACAGGGAAGTACGAGCAGTACTTC. The chain carries TRBV5-1 and TRBJ2-7, with 9 bases lining up with TRBD1. CDR3 length equals 15 residues. Trimming took 5 bases from V and 4 from J; bases not matched to a gene: 10. The germline V gene encodes CDR1 SGHRS and CDR2 YFSETQ.

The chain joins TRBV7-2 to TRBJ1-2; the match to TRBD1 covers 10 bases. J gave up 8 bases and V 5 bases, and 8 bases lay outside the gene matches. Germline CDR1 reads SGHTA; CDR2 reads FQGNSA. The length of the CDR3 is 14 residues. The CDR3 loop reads CASSRPGQGYGYTF. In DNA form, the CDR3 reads TGTGCCAGCAGCAGACCGGGACAGGGGTACGGCTACACCTTC.

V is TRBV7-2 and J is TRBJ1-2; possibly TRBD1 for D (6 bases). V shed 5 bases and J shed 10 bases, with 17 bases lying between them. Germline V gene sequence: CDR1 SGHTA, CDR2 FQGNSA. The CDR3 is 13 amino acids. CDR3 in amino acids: CASSPLFQGNYTF. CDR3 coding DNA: TGTGCCAGCAGCCCCCTATTCCAGGGGAACTACACCTTC.